This TCR beta chain stems from a study of blood T cell repertoires in COVID-19. Produced via immunoSEQ multiplex PCR; TCRdb's table is partial and in-frame only. Seen here are 200,000 or so clones, roughly four fifths observed once, and the top ten hold 6.9%. Sequencing input: peripheral blood. This receptor was taken from a human donor with acute or convalescent COVID-19. The donor label of this sample is uncertain.

The CDR3 loop reads CASSQDSRNTGELFF. CDR3 DNA: TGTGCCAGCAGCCAAGATTCCAGGAACACCGGGGAGCTGTTTTTT. The chain has TRBV14 and TRBJ2-2; D is unclear. This CDR3 is 15 amino acids long. Germline values: CDR1 SGHDN, CDR2 FVKESK. The V end lost 0 bases, the J end lost 1 base, and 6 bases lay between the germline ends.